What follows describes a single T cell receptor beta chain. Its antigen is not identified. This table comes from immunoSEQ multiplex PCR, and its TCRdb copy is limited to in-frame clones, with some not included. The table includes roughly 2.2 million clones, 92% detected once. Germline V CDR1 and CDR2: LNHNV, YYDKDF (reference sequence). The CDR3 extends over 15 amino acids. The V end lost 1 base, the J end lost 6 bases, and 12 bases lay between the germline ends. This entry comes from a study of shared clonotypes between healthy human individuals. Looking at the study overall: CD8 memory received one plate per donor, CD8 naive two, CD4 memory three and CD4 naive three.

Study-wide results and limits: Relative to memory subsets, naive subsets generally showed larger estimated richness.

The receptor was derived from a man in his late teens or twenties in good health. Some clones in this sample may be carry-over from other donors' samples. This chain links TRBV15 with TRBJ2-2, with TRBD2 as a possible D gene (5 bases). The source material was naive CD4+ T cells from PBMCs. Indicated subset: CD45RA+ positively selected. The CDR3 sequence is CATSRGGSEAGELFF. The DNA for the CDR3 is TGTGCCACCAGCAGAGGAGGGAGCGAGGCCGGGGAGCTGTTTTTT.